One and the same sample provided the 28 T cell receptor beta chains below, sequenced in a study of regulatory T cells in long-lasting Graves disease. For TCR beta, libraries came from iRepertoire HTBI primers and Arm-PCR of CDR3 regions. Via MiXCR, TCRdb re-called the multiplex PCR reads, giving one row per CDR3 protein. The table records a few hundred thousand distinct CDR3 sequences, 12% of them present only once. As to time point: newly diagnosed GD, antithyroid drugs for less than 3 months. Making the TCR library involved RNA that had been extracted from PBMCs. These data were also filed under a second study, of T cells in Graves' hyperthyroidism and ophthalmopathy.

The specimen comprised peripheral blood mononuclear cells (PBMCs), sampled at new diagnosis, from a patient treated with antithyroid drugs. Receptor source: a woman under 30 with Graves disease.

Ten or more counts support this clonotype. V and J are TRBV20-1 and TRBJ1-6; D gene unclear. Germline values: CDR1 DFQATT, CDR2 SNEGSKA (reference sequence). The CDR3 is 13 amino acids. V lost 3 bases, J lost 6 bases, and 9 bases lay in between. The CDR3 region has the DNA TGCAGTGCTAGGGGGTCAGGTAATTCACCCCTCCACTTT. Protein sequence: CSARGSGNSPLHF.

The chain couples TRBV7-2 to TRBJ2-1, with 11 bases aligning to TRBD2. Germline assignment: CDR1 SGHTA and CDR2 FQGNSA. The J segment lost 7 bases and the V segment lost 1 base, leaving 6 bases of the junction unmatched. This CDR3 is built from 16 residues. CDR3 residues: CASSLGGASGRNEQFF. CDR3 DNA: TGTGCCAGCAGCTTAGGCGGAGCTAGCGGGAGGAATGAGCAGTTCTTC.

This clonotype was found many times. The chain carries TRBV29-1 and TRBJ2-2, with a weak D call TRBD2 (6 bases). Between the trimmed V and J ends, which lost 6 bases and 0 bases, there was a span of 11 bases. CDR1 is SQVTM, CDR2 ANQGSEA, per germline. This CDR3 has 14 residues. CDR3 loop: CSVGGQPNTGELFF. In DNA form, the CDR3 reads TGCAGCGTGGGAGGACAACCGAACACCGGGGAGCTGTTTTTT.

This clonotype came up many times. The chain carries TRBV28 and TRBJ1-1; 11 nucleotides line up with TRBD1. From germline, CDR1 is MDHEN and CDR2 SYDVKM. Losses at the gene ends were 4 bases for V and 5 bases for J; bases not matched to a gene: 12. The CDR3 length is 17 residues. The CDR3 loop is CASSYSRDRGVRTEAFF. The DNA of the CDR3 is TGTGCCAGCAGTTATTCCCGGGACAGGGGGGTTCGGACTGAAGCTTTCTTT.

This clonotype was found many times. This rearrangement joins TRBV20-1 to TRBJ1-2; 7 bases match TRBD1. The CDR3 extends over 17 amino acids. Germline V gene lookup returns CDR1 DFQATT and CDR2 SNEGSKA (reference sequence). J was trimmed by 3 bases and V by 0 bases; bases with no gene match: 13. CDR3 region: CSARDDTGEGIDYGYTF. CDR3 in DNA: TGCAGTGCTAGAGACGATACAGGGGAGGGTATCGACTATGGCTACACCTTC.

Concerning this clonotype: This may be a read error: a much more frequent sequence differs by one nucleotide. The chain combines TRBV12-3 or TRBV12-4 with TRBJ2-7, with TRBD2 as a possible D gene (6 bases). The length of the CDR3 is 12 residues. The CDR3 DNA is TGTGCCAACAGTAGACTAGTGGGCGAGCAGTACTTC. Its protein is CANSRLVGEQYF.

This clonotype appeared many times. This sequence joins TRBV12-3 or TRBV12-4 and TRBJ2-7, with D perhaps matching TRBD1 or TRBD2 (5 bases each). Between the trimmed V and J ends, which lost 5 bases and 2 bases, there was a span of 28 bases. This CDR3 is built from 19 residues. CDR3 residues: CASSGGGGEASSPPYEQYF. The CDR3, as DNA: TGTGCCAGCAGTGGGGGTGGGGGAGAGGCCTCGAGCCCCCCCTACGAGCAGTACTTC.

This clonotype was counted at least ten times. The chain employs TRBV20-1 and TRBJ2-1; TRBD2 matches 8 bases. The CDR3 is 13 residues long. The V and J ends lost 3 bases and 8 bases, in that order; junction bases with no gene match: 6. CDR1 and CDR2 from the germline V gene are DFQATT and SNEGSKA (reference sequence). The CDR3 sequence is CSASGGARDEQFF. The CDR3 DNA reads as TGCAGTGCTAGCGGGGGGGCCCGAGATGAGCAGTTCTTC.

This clonotype was found many times. V usage is TRBV6-5 and J usage is TRBJ2-1, with TRBD2 as a possible D gene (6 bases). V lost 4 bases and J 0 bases, leaving 16 bases between the germline ends. Looked up from germline, CDR1 is MNHEY and CDR2 is SVGAGI. CDR3 length: 17 residues. As DNA, the CDR3 is TGTGCCAGCAGTTTAACCGGGACTGCGAGCTCCTACAATGAGCAGTTCTTC. Encoded protein: CASSLTGTASSYNEQFF.

This clonotype came up many times. DNA of the CDR3: TGCGCCAGCAGCTTAGAAGGGTTCAGCAATCAGCCCCAGCATTTT. Translating it yields CASSLEGFSNQPQHF. This rearrangement joins TRBV5-1 to TRBJ1-5; no definite D call. Germline CDR1 is SGHRS and CDR2 is YFSETQ. V was trimmed by 2 bases and J by 1 base, leaving 10 bases between them. This CDR3 comprises 15 residues.

This clonotype was seen many times. This chain joins TRBV6-2 or TRBV6-3 and TRBJ1-1, with D maybe TRBD1 (5 bases). Germline-derived CDR1 and CDR2 are MNHEY and SVGEGT. V was shortened by 5 bases and J by 4 bases, with 17 bases between the two germline ends. The CDR3 runs to 15 residues. The CDR3 DNA is TGTGCCAGCAGTAGTGACAGTTACCATACCACTGAAGCTTTCTTT. As protein: CASSSDSYHTTEAFF.

This clonotype was counted only a few times. This chain uses TRBV20-1 with TRBJ2-7, with TRBD2 matching over 7 bases. Germline assignment: CDR1 DFQATT and CDR2 SNEGSKA (reference sequence). The CDR3 covers 13 residues. Trimming removed 5 bases from V and 5 bases from J; junction bases left unmatched: 9. This chain's CDR3 is CSARGGQRNEQYF. CDR3 nucleotides: TGCAGTGCTCGGGGAGGGCAACGCAACGAGCAGTACTTC.

V gene TRBV7-8 combines with J gene TRBJ1-2, with 7 nucleotides matching TRBD1. The CDR3 length is 17 residues. Germline values: CDR1 SGHVS, CDR2 FQNEAQ. The trim removed 5 bases at V and 8 bases at J, leaving 20 bases unmatched. The DNA for the CDR3 is TGTGCCAGCAGCAAGCGGACAGGTTTTCCTGCTATGCTAGGCTACACCTTC. Encoded protein: CASSKRTGFPAMLGYTF.

Only one count was recorded for this clonotype. This may be a read error, as it is one base from a much larger clone. The chain joins TRBV9 to TRBJ1-2, with a weak D call TRBD1 (6 bases). The CDR3 extends over 13 amino acids. Per the germline V gene, CDR1 is SGDLS and CDR2 is YYNGEE. CDR3 in DNA: TGCCCCCCCTTGGGTCGCAAAGGGGGTGGCTACACCTTC. It is translated as CPPLGRKGGGYTF.

The chain links TRBV7-8 to TRBJ2-1; TRBD2 is a possible D gene (5 bases). The CDR3 covers 14 residues. V was trimmed by 1 base and J by 6 bases, leaving 10 bases between them. Germline CDR1 SGHVS, CDR2 FQNEAQ. The CDR3 sequence is CASSLEGRGNEQFF. In DNA, the CDR3 is TGTGCCAGCAGCTTAGAGGGTCGGGGCAATGAGCAGTTCTTC.

This clonotype was seen repeatedly, ten times or more. The gene calls are TRBV20-1 and TRBJ1-1, with D possibly being TRBD1 (6 bases). V dropped 3 bases and J dropped 7 bases, with 18 bases sitting between them. Germline assignment: CDR1 DFQATT and CDR2 SNEGSKA (reference sequence). CDR3 length: 14 residues. DNA for the CDR3: TGCAGTGCTAGCAAGGGGGATTTCTCTTTTGAAGCTTTCTTT. Amino acids: CSASKGDFSFEAFF.

There are a few counts of this clonotype. V is TRBV10-3 and J is TRBJ2-1, with 7 bases identical to TRBD1. V lost 2 bases and J lost 11; bases outside the gene matches: 6. The CDR3 covers 13 residues. The germline V gene has CDR1 ENHRY and CDR2 SYGVKD. The CDR3 sequence: CAISEHDRVKQFF. The CDR3 nucleotides are TGTGCCATCAGTGAGCACGACAGGGTTAAGCAGTTCTTC.

There are many counts of this clonotype. The chain combines TRBV24-1 with TRBJ2-1; 8 nucleotides line up with TRBD2. The CDR3 has 17 residues. V lost 1 base to trimming and J lost 4 bases; unmatched junction nucleotides: 8. Germline CDR1 reads KGHDR; CDR2 reads SFDVKD. CDR3 nucleotides: TGTGCCACCAGTGATTTCGGGGGGGAGCGGCTTTACAATGAGCAGTTCTTC. Protein product: CATSDFGGERLYNEQFF.

This clonotype was seen a handful of times. This rearrangement joins TRBV14 to TRBJ2-1, with D uncertain. The V gene lost 0 bases and the J gene lost 3 bases, with 12 bases spanning the gap. Germline CDR1 and CDR2: SGHDN and FVKESK. CDR3 size: 16 residues. CDR3 coding DNA: TGTGCCAGCAGCCAAGATTCCAGTCGGTTCTACAATGAGCAGTTCTTC. As protein: CASSQDSSRFYNEQFF.

This clonotype was detected ten times or more. This chain joins TRBV7-2 and TRBJ2-1; TRBD1 might be the D (6 bases). The length of the CDR3 is 15 residues. Germline V gives CDR1 SGHTA, CDR2 FQGNSA. Trimming took off 2 bases at V and 0 bases at J, with 8 bases between the two ends. For the CDR3, the DNA is TGTGCCAGCAGCTTAAGGGGGAACTCCTACAATGAGCAGTTCTTC. Its translation is CASSLRGNSYNEQFF.

This clonotype was seen ten or more times. The V and J genes are TRBV6-1 and TRBJ1-1; D is unresolved. Per germline, CDR1 MNHNS and CDR2 SASEGT. The CDR3 extends over 10 amino acids. Trimming took off 8 bases at V and 7 bases at J, with 8 bases between the two ends. The CDR3 nucleotides are TGTGCCAGCTCGGACGGTGAAGCTTTCTTT. Its translation is CASSDGEAFF.

This clonotype came up a few times. The chain has TRBV6-9 and TRBJ2-5; 9 bases line up with TRBD1. The CDR3 has 16 amino acids. Looked up from germline, CDR1 is MNHGY and CDR2 is SVAAGI. With V trimmed by 3 bases and J by 3 bases, 8 bases remained unmatched. CDR3 sequence: CASSYIGGTGKETQYF. The CDR3, as DNA: TGTGCCAGCAGTTACATCGGGGGGACAGGGAAAGAGACCCAGTACTTC.

This clonotype showed up many times. The rearrangement links TRBV7-2 to TRBJ2-3; tentative D call: TRBD1 (6 bases). V was clipped by 1 base and J by 6 bases, with 14 bases between them. Germline V lookup: CDR1 SGHTA, CDR2 FQGNSA. This CDR3 comprises 15 residues. The CDR3 DNA reads as TGTGCCAGCAGCTTAGAGTCAGGACAGATGGATACGCAGTATTTT. As protein: CASSLESGQMDTQYF. The entire variable domain, with the rest obtained from reference TRBV7-2 and TRBJ2-3, is as follows: GAGVSQSPSNKVTEKGKDVELRCDPISGHTALYWYRQSLGQGLEFLIYFQGNSAPDKSGLPSDRFSAERTGGSVSTLTIQRTQQEDSAVYLCASSLESGQMDTQYFGPGTRLTVL.

This rearrangement joins TRBV29-1 to TRBJ2-7; tentatively, D is TRBD2 (6 bases). CDR1 SQVTM and CDR2 ANQGSEA come from the germline V gene. The CDR3 totals 15 residues. The V end was cut by 4 bases, the J end by 7 bases, with 23 bases between. The CDR3 region has the DNA TGCAGCGTTGTTTTGTGGGGCGACCTCGGGAGAGAGCAGTACGTC. Its translation is CSVVLWGDLGREQYV.

This clonotype was picked up many times. The V gene is TRBV20-1, the J gene TRBJ1-6; unclear D gene. Trimming took 1 base from V and 5 from J, leaving 9 bases between them. The CDR3 runs 14 residues. The germline gives CDR1 DFQATT, CDR2 SNEGSKA (reference sequence). CDR3: CSARVGIDNSPLHF. The CDR3 region has the DNA TGCAGTGCTAGAGTTGGGATAGATAATTCACCCCTCCACTTT.

The sample holds many counts of this clonotype. The chain is built from TRBV12-3 or TRBV12-4 and TRBJ1-1; D unclear. Trimming shortened V by 2 bases and J by 4 bases, and 8 bases separated the two germline ends. CDR3 length equals 13 residues. The CDR3 is CASSLKGSTEAFF. The CDR3 nucleotides are TGTGCCAGCAGTTTAAAAGGTAGCACTGAAGCTTTCTTT.

This chain links TRBV28 with TRBJ2-6, with D maybe TRBD1 (6 bases). V shed 5 bases and J shed 0 bases, with 20 bases lying between them. CDR1 is MDHEN and CDR2 is SYDVKM in the germline V gene. The CDR3 runs 19 residues. Here the CDR3 reads CASSRGVGGRRSGANVLTF. CDR3 bases: TGTGCCAGCAGTCGGGGTGTTGGGGGCCGCCGCTCTGGGGCCAACGTCCTGACTTTC.

Many counts were recorded for this clonotype. The chain carries TRBV25-1 and TRBJ1-1; 7 bases are a match to TRBD1. Trimming removed 2 bases from V and 0 bases from J; junction bases left unmatched: 3. CDR1 is MGHDK, CDR2 SYGVNS, per germline. The length of the CDR3 is 15 residues. In nucleotides, the CDR3 is TGTGCCAGCAGTGAAATCGGGACAGTGAACACTGAAGCTTTCTTT. Its protein product is CASSEIGTVNTEAFF.